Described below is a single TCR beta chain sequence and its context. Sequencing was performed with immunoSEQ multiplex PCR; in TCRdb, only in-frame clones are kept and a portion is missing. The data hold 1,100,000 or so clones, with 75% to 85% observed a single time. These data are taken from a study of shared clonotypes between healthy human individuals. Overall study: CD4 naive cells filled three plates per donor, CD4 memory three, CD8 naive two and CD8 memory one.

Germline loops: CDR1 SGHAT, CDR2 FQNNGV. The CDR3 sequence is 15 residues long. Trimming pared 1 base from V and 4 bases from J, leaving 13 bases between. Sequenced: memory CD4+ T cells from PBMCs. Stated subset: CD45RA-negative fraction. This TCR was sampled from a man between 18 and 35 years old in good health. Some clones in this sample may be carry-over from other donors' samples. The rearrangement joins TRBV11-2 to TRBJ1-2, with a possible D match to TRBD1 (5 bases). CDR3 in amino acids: CASSLGFTQGYGYTF. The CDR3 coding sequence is TGTGCCAGCAGCTTAGGCTTTACCCAGGGCTATGGCTACACCTTC.